This T cell receptor (beta chain) appears in the sequencing data of a study of blood T cell repertoires in COVID-19. Method: immunoSEQ multiplex PCR; TCRdb's copy keeps in-frame clones and lacks some. Of roughly 500,000 clones in the sample, roughly 90% were seen once. Note on this clone: The same CDR3 arises from other DNA sequences in this sample as well.

The germline V gene has CDR1 MNHEY and CDR2 SMNVEV (reference sequence). The ends were cut back, 3 bases at V and 5 bases at J, with 10 bases in the middle. The CDR3 totals 14 residues. The V call is TRBV27, the J call TRBJ1-4; D is unclear. The source of this sequence is a woman aged 40 to 49 who had recovered from COVID-19. Material: PBMCs or T cells enriched from blood (not recorded which). The CDR3 loop reads CASSFSGVNEKLFF. CDR3 nucleotide sequence: TGTGCCAGCAGTTTCTCCGGGGTGAATGAAAAACTGTTTTTT.